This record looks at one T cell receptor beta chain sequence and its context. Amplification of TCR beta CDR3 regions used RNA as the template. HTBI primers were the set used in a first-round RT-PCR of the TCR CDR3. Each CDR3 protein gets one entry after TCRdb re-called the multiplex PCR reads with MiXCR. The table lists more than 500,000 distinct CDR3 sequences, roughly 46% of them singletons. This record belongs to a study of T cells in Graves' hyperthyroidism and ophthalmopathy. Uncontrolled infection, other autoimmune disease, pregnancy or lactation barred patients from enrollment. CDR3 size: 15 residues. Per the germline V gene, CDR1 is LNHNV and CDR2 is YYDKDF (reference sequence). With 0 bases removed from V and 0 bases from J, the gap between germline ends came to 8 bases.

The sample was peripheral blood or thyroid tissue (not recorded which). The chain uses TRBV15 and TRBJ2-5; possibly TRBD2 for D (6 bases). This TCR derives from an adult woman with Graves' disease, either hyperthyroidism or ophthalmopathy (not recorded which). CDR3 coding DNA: TGTGCCACCAGCAGAGAGCGGGGCTACCAAGAGACCCAGTACTTC. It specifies CATSRERGYQETQYF.